This is a list of T cell receptor beta chains from one sample in a study of T cells in Graves' hyperthyroidism and ophthalmopathy. From the multiplex PCR reads, TCRdb called clonotypes with MiXCR, one entry per CDR3 protein. The sample records some 180,000 distinct CDR3 sequences, about 15% being singletons. The specimen sequenced was blood. These receptors were obtained from a woman in her 50s with Graves' hyperthyroidism. Both conserved end residues are part of each CDR3. Each record gives: D gene, clone size, J gene, V gene, CDR3 length, CDR3 protein, CDR3 DNA. A D gene is named only where the DNA matches it firmly. Size values are once, few and many counts, or a class for expanded clones, and some rows have none.

d_call: .
clone_size: few
j_call: TRBJ1-1
v_call: TRBV4-3
cdr3_length: 13
cdr3_aa: CASSQVRQHEAFF
cdr3_nt: TGCGCCAGCAGCCAAGTCCGCCAGCATGAAGCTTTCTTT

d_call: TRBD1
clone_size: .
j_call: TRBJ1-2
v_call: TRBV7-3
cdr3_length: 15
cdr3_aa: CASSLRRDRDGGYTF
cdr3_nt: TGTGCCAGCAGCTTAAGGCGGGACAGGGACGGTGGCTACACCTTC

d_call: .
clone_size: many
j_call: TRBJ2-2
v_call: TRBV6-4
cdr3_length: 12
cdr3_aa: CASSGQAGELFF
cdr3_nt: TGTGCCAGCAGTGGACAGGCCGGGGAGCTGTTTTTT

d_call: TRBD2
clone_size: many
j_call: TRBJ2-7
v_call: TRBV20-1
cdr3_length: 15
cdr3_aa: CSARDALAGFYEQYF
cdr3_nt: TGCAGTGCTAGAGATGCGCTAGCGGGATTCTACGAGCAGTACTTC

d_call: .
clone_size: many
j_call: TRBJ2-1
v_call: TRBV28
cdr3_length: 16
cdr3_aa: CASIHPGGAAFNEQFF
cdr3_nt: TGTGCCAGCATTCACCCAGGTGGGGCCGCGTTCAATGAGCAGTTCTTC

d_call: TRBD2
clone_size: many
j_call: TRBJ2-7
v_call: TRBV19
cdr3_length: 16
cdr3_aa: CASSMTSGGTTTRQYF
cdr3_nt: TGTGCCAGTAGTATGACTAGCGGGGGGACGACTACGAGGCAGTACTTC

d_call: .
clone_size: many
j_call: TRBJ1-5
v_call: TRBV27
cdr3_length: 18
cdr3_aa: CASSPLARATYSNQPQHF
cdr3_nt: TGTGCCAGCAGTCCCCTCGCCCGGGCCACCTATAGCAATCAGCCCCAGCATTTT

d_call: .
clone_size: many
j_call: TRBJ1-6
v_call: TRBV7-2
cdr3_length: 16
cdr3_aa: CASSSRGGGYNSPLHF
cdr3_nt: TGTGCCAGCAGTTCTAGAGGGGGAGGCTATAATTCACCCCTCCACTTT

d_call: .
clone_size: many
j_call: TRBJ1-1
v_call: TRBV18
cdr3_length: 15
cdr3_aa: CASSPSAIMNTEAFF
cdr3_nt: TGTGCCAGCTCACCCTCGGCCATTATGAACACTGAAGCTTTCTTT

d_call: TRBD2
clone_size: many
j_call: TRBJ2-4
v_call: TRBV11-1
cdr3_length: 15
cdr3_aa: CASSLGSGRWNIQYF
cdr3_nt: TGTGCCAGCAGCTTAGGAAGCGGGAGATGGAACATTCAGTACTTC

d_call: .
clone_size: many
j_call: TRBJ1-4
v_call: TRBV19
cdr3_length: 14
cdr3_aa: CASSSWSGGEKLFF
cdr3_nt: TGTGCCAGTAGTAGTTGGAGTGGTGGCGAAAAACTGTTTTTT

d_call: .
clone_size: many
j_call: TRBJ2-1
v_call: TRBV24-1
cdr3_length: 11
cdr3_aa: CATSVHNEQFF
cdr3_nt: TGTGCCACCAGTGTCCACAATGAGCAGTTCTTC

d_call: .
clone_size: many
j_call: TRBJ2-2
v_call: TRBV2
cdr3_length: 13
cdr3_aa: CASSLMHTGELFF
cdr3_nt: TGTGCCAGCAGCTTAATGCACACCGGGGAGCTGTTTTTT

d_call: .
clone_size: many
j_call: TRBJ1-2
v_call: TRBV19
cdr3_length: 13
cdr3_aa: CASSPTANYGYTF
cdr3_nt: TGTGCCAGCAGCCCCACGGCTAACTATGGCTACACCTTC

d_call: TRBD2
clone_size: .
j_call: TRBJ2-1
v_call: TRBV3-1
cdr3_length: 15
cdr3_aa: CASSLRTSGGNEQFF
cdr3_nt: TGTGCCAGCAGCCTTCGGACTAGCGGGGGCAATGAGCAGTTCTTC

d_call: .
clone_size: many
j_call: TRBJ1-6
v_call: TRBV2
cdr3_length: 15
cdr3_aa: CANSAGSIGNSPLHF
cdr3_nt: TGTGCCAACAGCGCAGGGAGTATAGGAAATTCACCCCTCCACTTT

d_call: .
clone_size: many
j_call: TRBJ2-3
v_call: TRBV20-1
cdr3_length: 13
cdr3_aa: CSATPPDTDTQYF
cdr3_nt: TGCAGTGCTACCCCCCCGGACACAGATACGCAGTATTTT

d_call: TRBD2
clone_size: many
j_call: TRBJ2-5
v_call: TRBV24-1
cdr3_length: 17
cdr3_aa: CATSDPPGLAGQETQYF
cdr3_nt: TGTGCCACCAGTGATCCACCGGGACTAGCGGGGCAAGAGACCCAGTACTTC

d_call: .
clone_size: many
j_call: TRBJ2-2
v_call: TRBV2
cdr3_length: 13
cdr3_aa: CASTRGNTGELFF
cdr3_nt: TGTGCCAGCACGCGGGGGAACACCGGGGAGCTGTTTTTT

d_call: .
clone_size: .
j_call: TRBJ2-3
v_call: TRBV10-3
cdr3_length: 14
cdr3_aa: CAISAGASTDTQYF
cdr3_nt: TGTGCCATCAGTGCGGGCGCGAGCACAGATACGCAGTATTTT

d_call: .
clone_size: many
j_call: TRBJ1-2
v_call: TRBV12-3/TRBV12-4
cdr3_length: 13
cdr3_aa: CASSVGFNYGYTF
cdr3_nt: TGTGCCAGCAGCGTCGGATTTAACTATGGCTACACCTTC

d_call: TRBD2
clone_size: .
j_call: TRBJ2-7
v_call: TRBV7-3
cdr3_length: 19
cdr3_aa: CASSLSVAGTSWRPYEQYF
cdr3_nt: TGTGCCAGCAGCTTATCAGTGGCCGGGACTAGCTGGAGACCCTACGAGCAGTACTTC

d_call: .
clone_size: .
j_call: TRBJ2-1
v_call: TRBV12-3/TRBV12-4
cdr3_length: 13
cdr3_aa: CASSQDDYNEQFF
cdr3_nt: TGTGCCAGCAGTCAGGACGACTACAATGAGCAGTTCTTC

d_call: .
clone_size: .
j_call: TRBJ1-6
v_call: TRBV5-8
cdr3_length: 14
cdr3_aa: CASQERTENSPLHF
cdr3_nt: TGTGCCAGCCAGGAAAGGACGGAAAATTCACCCCTCCACTTT

d_call: .
clone_size: .
j_call: TRBJ1-1
v_call: TRBV12-3/TRBV12-4
cdr3_length: 12
cdr3_aa: CASRLPLTEAFF
cdr3_nt: TGTGCCAGTCGCCTCCCCCTCACTGAAGCTTTCTTT

d_call: .
clone_size: few
j_call: TRBJ1-6
v_call: TRBV5-1
cdr3_length: 14
cdr3_aa: CASSLNSIYSPLHF
cdr3_nt: TGCGCCAGCAGCTTAAACAGCATTTATTCACCCCTCCACTTT

d_call: TRBD1
clone_size: many
j_call: TRBJ1-1
v_call: TRBV5-1
cdr3_length: 14
cdr3_aa: CASKSGQGGTEAFF
cdr3_nt: TGCGCCAGCAAGTCCGGACAGGGGGGCACTGAAGCTTTCTTT

d_call: .
clone_size: many
j_call: TRBJ1-5
v_call: TRBV20-1
cdr3_length: 15
cdr3_aa: CSARDSSGNNQPQHF
cdr3_nt: TGCAGTGCTAGAGATTCCAGCGGAAACAATCAGCCCCAGCATTTT

d_call: TRBD2
clone_size: many
j_call: TRBJ2-7
v_call: TRBV5-5
cdr3_length: 17
cdr3_aa: CASSDIKGLHSPYEQYF
cdr3_nt: TGTGCCAGCAGCGACATAAAGGGACTACATTCACCCTACGAGCAGTACTTC

d_call: .
clone_size: few
j_call: TRBJ1-1
v_call: TRBV20-1
cdr3_length: 13
cdr3_aa: CSARDLLNTEAFF
cdr3_nt: TGCAGTGCTAGAGATCTCCTCAACACTGAAGCTTTCTTT

d_call: TRBD1
clone_size: .
j_call: TRBJ1-6
v_call: TRBV6-1
cdr3_length: 14
cdr3_aa: CASRPGQGVSPLHF
cdr3_nt: TGTGCCAGCAGGCCGGGACAGGGTGTTTCACCCCTCCACTTT

d_call: .
clone_size: .
j_call: TRBJ1-3
v_call: TRBV4-3
cdr3_length: 17
cdr3_aa: CASSQENDRRWGNTIYF
cdr3_nt: TGCGCCAGCAGCCAAGAGAACGACAGGCGTTGGGGAAACACCATATATTTT

d_call: TRBD2
clone_size: .
j_call: TRBJ2-7
v_call: TRBV20-1
cdr3_length: 14
cdr3_aa: CSARDSAGVDEQYF
cdr3_nt: TGCAGTGCTAGAGATTCGGCGGGGGTGGACGAGCAGTACTTC

d_call: .
clone_size: many
j_call: TRBJ2-3
v_call: TRBV12-3/TRBV12-4
cdr3_length: 15
cdr3_aa: CASSLRGQRTDTQYF
cdr3_nt: TGTGCCAGCAGTTTAAGGGGCCAACGAACAGATACGCAGTATTTT

d_call: .
clone_size: .
j_call: TRBJ2-7
v_call: TRBV7-6
cdr3_length: 12
cdr3_aa: CASSLSVGEQYF
cdr3_nt: TGTGCCAGCAGCTTGTCAGTGGGCGAGCAGTACTTC

d_call: .
clone_size: many
j_call: TRBJ1-2
v_call: TRBV7-2
cdr3_length: 14
cdr3_aa: CASPLSAENYGYTF
cdr3_nt: TGTGCCAGCCCCCTTTCTGCGGAGAACTATGGCTACACCTTC

d_call: TRBD1
clone_size: many
j_call: TRBJ2-5
v_call: TRBV12-3/TRBV12-4
cdr3_length: 14
cdr3_aa: CASSTRTGVETQYF
cdr3_nt: TGTGCCAGCAGTACCCGGACAGGGGTGGAGACCCAGTACTTC

d_call: TRBD1
clone_size: many
j_call: TRBJ2-7
v_call: TRBV3-1
cdr3_length: 18
cdr3_aa: CASSQEYPGQGDSYEQYF
cdr3_nt: TGTGCCAGCAGCCAAGAATATCCGGGACAGGGGGATTCCTACGAGCAGTACTTC

d_call: TRBD1
clone_size: many
j_call: TRBJ2-1
v_call: TRBV20-1
cdr3_length: 14
cdr3_aa: CSARDLRQGAEQFF
cdr3_nt: TGCAGTGCTAGAGATTTAAGGCAGGGGGCCGAGCAGTTCTTC

d_call: .
clone_size: many
j_call: TRBJ1-1
v_call: TRBV3-1
cdr3_length: 13
cdr3_aa: CASRSSMNTEAFF
cdr3_nt: TGTGCCAGCAGGTCTTCAATGAACACTGAAGCTTTCTTT

d_call: TRBD2
clone_size: few
j_call: TRBJ2-5
v_call: TRBV5-1
cdr3_length: 14
cdr3_aa: CASSRGLVQETQYF
cdr3_nt: TGCGCCAGCAGTCGAGGACTAGTCCAAGAGACCCAGTACTTC

d_call: .
clone_size: many
j_call: TRBJ1-3
v_call: TRBV2
cdr3_length: 14
cdr3_aa: CASKGSISGNTIYF
cdr3_nt: TGTGCCAGCAAGGGCAGCATCTCTGGAAACACCATATATTTT

d_call: TRBD2
clone_size: many
j_call: TRBJ2-5
v_call: TRBV4-2
cdr3_length: 16
cdr3_aa: CASSQSTSGSGETQYF
cdr3_nt: TGTGCCAGCAGCCAATCGACTAGCGGGTCGGGGGAGACCCAGTACTTC

d_call: TRBD1
clone_size: many
j_call: TRBJ2-3
v_call: TRBV2
cdr3_length: 14
cdr3_aa: CASGRTGSTDTQYF
cdr3_nt: TGTGCCAGCGGCCGGACAGGGAGCACAGATACGCAGTATTTT

d_call: .
clone_size: many
j_call: TRBJ1-2
v_call: TRBV3-1
cdr3_length: 15
cdr3_aa: CASSPQMGTNYGYTF
cdr3_nt: TGTGCCAGCAGCCCACAAATGGGTACTAACTATGGCTACACCTTC

d_call: .
clone_size: few
j_call: TRBJ2-1
v_call: TRBV27
cdr3_length: 16
cdr3_aa: CASSHLARGGGYEQFF
cdr3_nt: TGTGCCAGCAGTCACTTGGCGAGGGGGGGCGGCTATGAGCAGTTCTTC

d_call: .
clone_size: many
j_call: TRBJ1-5
v_call: TRBV6-2/TRBV6-3
cdr3_length: 14
cdr3_aa: CASSFPGASQPQHF
cdr3_nt: TGTGCCAGCAGCTTCCCTGGGGCAAGTCAGCCCCAGCATTTT

d_call: .
clone_size: .
j_call: TRBJ2-3
v_call: TRBV15
cdr3_length: 15
cdr3_aa: CATVDSVTGTDTQYF
cdr3_nt: TGTGCCACCGTAGACAGTGTTACTGGCACAGATACGCAGTATTTT

d_call: .
clone_size: many
j_call: TRBJ1-2
v_call: TRBV7-9
cdr3_length: 13
cdr3_aa: CASSDRYPGGYTF
cdr3_nt: TGTGCCAGCAGCGATCGGTACCCCGGAGGCTACACCTTC

d_call: .
clone_size: .
j_call: TRBJ2-1
v_call: TRBV18
cdr3_length: 14
cdr3_aa: CASSRLGLFDEQFF
cdr3_nt: TGTGCCAGCTCACGGCTAGGGTTGTTCGATGAGCAGTTCTTC

d_call: .
clone_size: many
j_call: TRBJ2-3
v_call: TRBV28
cdr3_length: 15
cdr3_aa: CASSSAGPLLYTQYF
cdr3_nt: TGTGCCAGCAGTTCCGCAGGGCCCCTTTTGTATACGCAGTATTTT

d_call: .
clone_size: many
j_call: TRBJ1-1
v_call: TRBV5-1
cdr3_length: 15
cdr3_aa: CASSLSQGLSTEAFF
cdr3_nt: TGCGCCAGCAGCTTGAGTCAGGGTCTAAGTACTGAAGCTTTCTTT